One and the same sample provided the 26 T cell receptor beta chains below, sequenced in a study of a mutant IDH1 vaccine in newly diagnosed glioma (TCRdb year 2021). The library was prepared using the immunoSEQ multiplex PCR assay. TCRdb holds this immuneACCESS table with in-frame rearrangements only. Some clones are missing; in checked studies, unresolved V genes explain under half, and the rest has no known cause. For this sample there are 30,000 to 40,000 clones; just under 80% appear just once. The ten largest clonotypes hold approximately 9.1% of the sample. What this sample's time point label stands for: baseline, week 1 (first vaccination visit). In light of the paper, this sample's treatment or condition label describes: pre-vaccination baseline after standard-of-care therapy. Specimen: PBMCs, collected from a glioma patient treated with radiotherapy, temozolomide or both. Receptor source: a man aged 35 to 55 with glioma. Some clones in this sample may be carry-over from other donors' samples.

This chain connects TRBV6-5 to TRBJ1-1; D gene ambiguous. The CDR3 extends over 14 amino acids. Germline CDR1 MNHEY, CDR2 SVGAGI. V gave up 5 bases and J gave up 1 base, with 11 bases separating them. The CDR3 here is CASSNGRENTEAFF. The CDR3 DNA reads as TGTGCCAGCAGTAACGGGAGAGAGAACACTGAAGCTTTCTTT.

The chain carries TRBV9 and TRBJ2-7, with D perhaps TRBD1 or TRBD2 (7 bases each). Germline V gene data show CDR1 as SGDLS and CDR2 as YYNGEE. V lost 3 bases to trimming and J lost 7 bases, with 17 bases between them. The CDR3 sequence is 14 residues long. The CDR3 nucleotides are TGTGCCAGCAGCGCCTGGGGAGGGGGCGGAGAGCAGTACTTC. Its protein is CASSAWGGGGEQYF.

The chain is built from TRBV5-4 and TRBJ2-3; 10 bases line up with TRBD2. The CDR3 is 16 amino acids. CDR1 SGHNT and CDR2 YYREEE come from the germline V gene (reference sequence). J lost 5 bases, V lost 6 bases, and 12 bases had no gene match. CDR3 bases: TGTGCCAGCACCCTCGGAGTAGCGGGGGGAGGAGATACGCAGTATTTT. Its translation: CASTLGVAGGGDTQYF. The whole variable domain, remainder taken from reference TRBV5-4 and TRBJ2-3, is ETGVTQSPTHLIKTRGQQVTLRCSSQSGHNTVSWYQQALGQGPQFIFQYYREEENGRGNFPPRFSGLQFPNYSSELNVNALELDDSALYLCASTLGVAGGGDTQYFGPGTRLTVL.

The J gene is TRBJ2-7, the V gene TRBV30; 8 bases align to TRBD1. The CDR3 spans 14 residues. Per germline, CDR1 GTSNPN and CDR2 SVGIG (reference sequence). Losses at the gene ends were 1 base for V and 5 bases for J; bases not matched to a gene: 7. The CDR3 spells CAWSGGQGIDEQYF. For the CDR3, the DNA is TGTGCCTGGAGTGGAGGACAGGGTATCGACGAGCAGTACTTC.

The chain has TRBV14 and TRBJ1-2; D call uncertain. V was clipped by 1 base and J by 4 bases, with 13 bases between them. Per germline, CDR1 SGHDN and CDR2 FVKESK. This CDR3 has 15 residues. The CDR3 loop is CASSQAAVIGYGYTF. In nucleotides, the CDR3 is TGTGCCAGCAGCCAAGCAGCAGTAATCGGCTATGGCTACACCTTC. Together with reference TRBV14 and TRBJ1-2, the CDR3 gives the full variable domain: EAGVTQFPSHSVIEKGQTVTLRCDPISGHDNLYWYRRVMGKEIKFLLHFVKESKQDESGMPNNRFLAERTGGTYSTLKVQPAELEDSGVYFCASSQAAVIGYGYTFGSGTRLTVV.

By share of the sample, this clone is medium-sized (0.01 to 0.1%). The chain combines TRBV7-2 with TRBJ1-1; D is uncertain. CDR1 is SGHTA and CDR2 is FQGNSA in the germline V gene. V lost 4 bases and J lost 0, with 6 bases in between. The CDR3 spans 13 residues. The CDR3 region is CASSSFLNTEAFF. In DNA, the CDR3 is TGTGCCAGCAGCTCCTTCTTGAACACTGAAGCTTTCTTT.

The rearrangement joins TRBV4-1 to TRBJ2-3, with 11 bases that match TRBD2. V was pared by 0 bases and J by 5 bases, with 7 bases of the junction left unmatched. The germline V gene has CDR1 MGHRA and CDR2 YSYEKL. The CDR3 consists of 17 residues. The CDR3 protein is CASSQELAGGKVDTQYF. Here the CDR3 DNA reads TGCGCCAGCAGCCAAGAATTAGCGGGGGGGAAGGTAGATACGCAGTATTTT.

The chain recombines TRBV5-5 with TRBJ2-7, with D perhaps matching TRBD2 (6 bases). V lost 0 bases and J lost 3, with 13 bases in between. Germline V CDR1 and CDR2: SGHKS, YYEKEE (reference sequence). The CDR3 covers 15 residues. CDR3 amino acids: CASSLAGGRLYEQYF. CDR3 coding DNA: TGTGCCAGCAGCTTGGCCGGGGGACGGCTCTACGAGCAGTACTTC.

The table lists this clone with a few counts. The rearrangement links TRBV10-2 to TRBJ2-2, with D tentatively TRBD1 (6 bases). The CDR3 sequence is 14 residues long. CDR1 and CDR2 from the germline V gene are WSHSY and SAAADI. V was cut by 4 bases and J by 5 bases, with 11 bases left in between. CDR3 coding DNA: TGCGCCAGCAGTGCCAGGGGACGGACCGGGGAGCTGTTTTTT. Translating it yields CASSARGRTGELFF.

This chain uses TRBV5-5 with TRBJ1-6; D might be TRBD1 (5 bases). Germline CDR1 is SGHKS and CDR2 is YYEKEE (reference sequence). This CDR3 spans 16 amino acids. V lost 0 bases to trimming and J lost 8 bases, with 15 bases between them. CDR3 region: CASSLGPRGVDSPLHF. CDR3 coding DNA: TGTGCCAGCAGCTTGGGGCCCCGGGGCGTCGATTCACCCCTCCACTTT.

The V and J genes are TRBV4-2 and TRBJ2-1, with D possibly being TRBD1 (7 bases). The CDR3 has 14 residues. Germline-derived CDR1 and CDR2 are LGHNA and YNFKEQ. With 5 bases removed from V and 9 bases from J, the gap between germline ends came to 17 bases. For the CDR3, the DNA is TGTGCCAGCAGCTGGATCAGGGGGGAGGTTGAGCAGTTCTTC. Translation: CASSWIRGEVEQFF.

The chain joins TRBV9 to TRBJ1-2; possible D gene TRBD1, 5 bases. This CDR3 is built from 13 residues. V lost 0 bases to trimming and J lost 4 bases, with 7 bases between them. Germline-derived CDR1 and CDR2 are SGDLS and YYNGEE. CDR3 in amino acids: CASSVGGVYGYTF. In nucleotides, the CDR3 is TGTGCCAGCAGCGTAGGGGGGGTCTATGGCTACACCTTC.

The gene calls are TRBV5-8 and TRBJ2-7, with a weak D call TRBD1 (5 bases). Trimming stripped 1 base from V and 2 bases from J, with 10 bases between. This CDR3 spans 14 amino acids. CDR1 is SGHTS, CDR2 YDEGEE, per germline. The CDR3 sequence: CASSLTGLPYEQYF. The CDR3 DNA sequence: TGTGCCAGCAGCTTGACAGGATTACCCTACGAGCAGTACTTC.

V usage is TRBV18 and J usage is TRBJ2-7; either TRBD1 or TRBD2 may supply D (5 bases each). This CDR3 contains 11 residues. Trimming stripped 7 bases from V and 5 bases from J, with 9 bases between. CDR1 and CDR2 from the germline V gene are KGHSH and LQKENI. This chain's CDR3 is CASYRGHEQYF. Written as DNA, the CDR3 is TGTGCCAGCTACCGGGGCCACGAGCAGTACTTC.

The chain links TRBV29-1 to TRBJ1-2, with D uncertain. Trimming left V 1 base short and J 0 bases short, with 12 bases between. CDR1 is SQVTM, CDR2 ANQGSEA, per germline. The CDR3 has 15 amino acids. CDR3 sequence (DNA): TGCAGCGTTGAAGGGTCAGGCACCGCTAACTATGGCTACACCTTC. Translating it yields CSVEGSGTANYGYTF.

This clone was counted only a few times. J is TRBJ1-1 and V is TRBV2, with a possible D match to TRBD1 (5 bases). Germline V lookup: CDR1 SNHLY, CDR2 FYNNEI. V gave up 6 bases and J gave up 1 base, with 9 bases separating them. CDR3 length: 13 amino acids. CDR3 sequence: CASSQTENTEAFF. DNA of the CDR3: TGTGCCAGCAGCCAGACAGAGAACACTGAAGCTTTCTTT.

This sequence joins TRBV29-1 and TRBJ2-1; D not resolved. From germline, CDR1 is SQVTM and CDR2 ANQGSEA. The CDR3 contains 12 residues. The V gene lost 7 bases and the J gene lost 1 base, with 8 bases spanning the gap. In DNA, the CDR3 is TGCAGCGGTATTTTATCCTACAATGAGCAGTTCTTC. It yields the protein CSGILSYNEQFF.

The J gene is TRBJ2-7, the V gene TRBV2, with no clear D. V shed 7 bases and J shed 0 bases, with 13 bases lying between them. The germline gives CDR1 SNHLY, CDR2 FYNNEI. The CDR3 has 14 residues. CDR3 coding DNA: TGTGCCAGCACCCGGCGGCAGACCTCCTACGAGCAGTACTTC. Translated: CASTRRQTSYEQYF.

The CDR3 sequence is CASSSLGTGEGTQYF. The CDR3 nucleotides are TGCGCCAGCAGCTCGCTTGGGACAGGGGAGGGGACCCAGTACTTC. The J gene is TRBJ2-5, the V gene TRBV5-1, with 10 bases lining up with TRBD1. The CDR3 has 15 amino acids. Germline values: CDR1 SGHRS, CDR2 YFSETQ. The V gene end was trimmed by 3 bases and the J gene end by 7 bases; junction bases not matched to a gene: 9.

The rearrangement links TRBV4-1 to TRBJ1-4, with D hard to call. The CDR3 runs to 18 residues. Trimming shortened V by 2 bases and J by 4 bases, and 20 bases separated the two germline ends. The germline CDR1 and CDR2 sequences are MGHRA and YSYEKL. CDR3 bases: TGCGCCAGCAGCCAAACCCCGGGTGGGCCAGGAAATAATGAAAAACTGTTTTTT. Translation gives CASSQTPGGPGNNEKLFF.

The gene calls are TRBV11-3 and TRBJ1-2; 10 nucleotides align to TRBD1. Germline V gene data show CDR1 as SGHNT and CDR2 as YENEEA. The J segment lost 6 bases and the V segment lost 4 bases, leaving 2 bases of the junction unmatched. The CDR3 length is 13 residues. The CDR3 is CASSSDRGHGYTF. The CDR3 DNA follows: TGTGCCAGCAGCTCAGACAGGGGGCATGGCTACACCTTC.

The chain employs TRBV19 and TRBJ1-5; 7 nucleotides line up with TRBD1. J was trimmed by 6 bases and V by 6 bases; bases with no gene match: 11. This CDR3 comprises 15 residues. Germline values: CDR1 LNHDA, CDR2 SQIVND (reference sequence). CDR3 bases: TGTGCCAGTAGAAACCGACAGGGAGTAAGTCAGCCCCAGCATTTT. It codes for CASRNRQGVSQPQHF.

The V gene is TRBV19, the J gene TRBJ2-3, with a tentative D call TRBD2 (5 bases). The CDR3 is 15 residues long. Germline V CDR1 and CDR2: LNHDA, SQIVND (reference sequence). With 4 bases removed from V and 2 bases from J, the gap between germline ends came to 13 bases. DNA for the CDR3: TGTGCCAGTAGTAAGCGGCAGTCCTACACAGATACGCAGTATTTT. Translated: CASSKRQSYTDTQYF.

The chain combines TRBV6-5 with TRBJ2-7; tentatively, D is TRBD2 (5 bases). V shed 2 bases and J shed 6 bases, with 8 bases lying between them. The germline CDR1 and CDR2 sequences are MNHEY and SVGAGI. The CDR3 has 12 amino acids. The CDR3 nucleotides are TGTGCCAGCAGTTACCCTGAGGGCGAGCAGTACTTC. Its protein is CASSYPEGEQYF.

The chain combines TRBV30 with TRBJ2-5; D is unresolved. Germline assignment: CDR1 GTSNPN and CDR2 SVGIG (reference sequence). This CDR3 is built from 14 residues. Deletions cut 4 bases from V and 5 bases from J, with 17 bases between. CDR3: CAWTPGLGRETQYF. CDR3 nucleotide sequence: TGTGCCTGGACTCCGGGCCTCGGTCGGGAGACCCAGTACTTC.

The rearrangement joins TRBV6-5 to TRBJ2-1, with D possibly matching TRBD1 (5 bases). The germline CDR1 and CDR2 sequences are MNHEY and SVGAGI. V was clipped by 10 bases and J by 8 bases, with 15 bases between them. The length of the CDR3 is 12 residues. The CDR3 DNA reads as TGTGCCACCTCCTCCAGGGTTCATGAGCAGTTCTTC. Translated, it gives CATSSRVHEQFF.